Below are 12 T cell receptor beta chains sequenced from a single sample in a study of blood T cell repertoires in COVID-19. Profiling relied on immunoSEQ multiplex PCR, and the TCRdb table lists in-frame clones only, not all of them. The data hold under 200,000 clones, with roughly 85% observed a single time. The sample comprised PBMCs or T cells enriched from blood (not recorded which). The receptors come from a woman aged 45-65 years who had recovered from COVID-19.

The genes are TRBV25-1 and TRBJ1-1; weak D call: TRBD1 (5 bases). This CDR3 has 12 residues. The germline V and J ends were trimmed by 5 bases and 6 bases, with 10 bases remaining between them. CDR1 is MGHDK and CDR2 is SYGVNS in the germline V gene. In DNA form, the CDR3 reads TGTGCCAGCAGTACTCGGGGGGCTGAAGCTTTCTTT. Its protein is CASSTRGAEAFF.

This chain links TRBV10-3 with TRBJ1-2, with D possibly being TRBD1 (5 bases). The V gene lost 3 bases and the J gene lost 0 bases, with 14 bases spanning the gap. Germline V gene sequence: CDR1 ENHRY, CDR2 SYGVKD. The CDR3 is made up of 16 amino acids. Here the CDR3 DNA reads TGTGCCATCAGTGACTGGCAGGACAATGCTAACTATGGCTACACCTTC. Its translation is CAISDWQDNANYGYTF.

CDR3 in DNA: TGTGCCAGCAGCCGACCCATTCTACAGGGGCGTCAGGTTGGCTACACCTTC. Amino acid sequence: CASSRPILQGRQVGYTF. The gene calls are TRBV28 and TRBJ1-2; 7 nucleotides align to TRBD1. Germline lookup yields CDR1 MDHEN and CDR2 SYDVKM. Germline trimming cut 6 bases from V and 7 bases from J; bases unmatched to any gene: 20. The CDR3 consists of 17 residues.

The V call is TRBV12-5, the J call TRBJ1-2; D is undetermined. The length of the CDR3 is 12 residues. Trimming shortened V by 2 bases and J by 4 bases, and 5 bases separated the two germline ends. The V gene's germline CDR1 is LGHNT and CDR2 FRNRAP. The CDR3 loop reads CASGLPLYGYTF. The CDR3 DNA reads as TGTGCTAGTGGTTTGCCCCTCTATGGCTACACCTTC.

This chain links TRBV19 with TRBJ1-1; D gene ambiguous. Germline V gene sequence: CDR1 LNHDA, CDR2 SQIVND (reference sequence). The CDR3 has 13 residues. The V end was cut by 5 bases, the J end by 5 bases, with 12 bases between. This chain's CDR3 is CASSLRWRTEAFF. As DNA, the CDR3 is TGTGCCAGTAGTCTCAGATGGAGGACTGAAGCTTTCTTT.

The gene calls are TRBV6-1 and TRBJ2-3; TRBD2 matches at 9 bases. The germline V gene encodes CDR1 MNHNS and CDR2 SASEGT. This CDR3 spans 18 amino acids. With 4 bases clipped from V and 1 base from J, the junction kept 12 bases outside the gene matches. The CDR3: CASSGGSLAGAGTDTQYF. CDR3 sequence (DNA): TGTGCCAGCAGTGGGGGGTCGTTAGCGGGAGCAGGCACAGATACGCAGTATTTT.

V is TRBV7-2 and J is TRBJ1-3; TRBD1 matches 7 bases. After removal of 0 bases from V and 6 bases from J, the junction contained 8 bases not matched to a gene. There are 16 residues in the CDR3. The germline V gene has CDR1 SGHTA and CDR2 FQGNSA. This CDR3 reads CASSLAGTGVENTIYF. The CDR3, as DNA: TGTGCCAGCAGCTTAGCGGGCACAGGGGTGGAAAACACCATATATTTT. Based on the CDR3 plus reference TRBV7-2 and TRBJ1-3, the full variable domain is GAGVSQSPSNKVTEKGKDVELRCDPISGHTALYWYRQSLGQGLEFLIYFQGNSAPDKSGLPSDRFSAERTGGSVSTLTIQRTQQEDSAVYLCASSLAGTGVENTIYFGEGSWLTVV.

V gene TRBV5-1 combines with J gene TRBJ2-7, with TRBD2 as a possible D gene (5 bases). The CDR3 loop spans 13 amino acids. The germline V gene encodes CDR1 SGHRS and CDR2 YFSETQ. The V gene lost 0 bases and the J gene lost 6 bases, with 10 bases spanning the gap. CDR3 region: CASSLDLAGEQYV. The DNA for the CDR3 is TGCGCCAGCAGCTTGGATCTTGCGGGCGAGCAGTACGTC.

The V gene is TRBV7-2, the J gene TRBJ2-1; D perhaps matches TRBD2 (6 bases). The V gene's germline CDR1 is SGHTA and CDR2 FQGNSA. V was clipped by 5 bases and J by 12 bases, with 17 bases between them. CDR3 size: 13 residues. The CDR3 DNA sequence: TGTGCCAGCAGCCCCAAACCCATGGGGGGGCAGTTCTTC. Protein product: CASSPKPMGGQFF.

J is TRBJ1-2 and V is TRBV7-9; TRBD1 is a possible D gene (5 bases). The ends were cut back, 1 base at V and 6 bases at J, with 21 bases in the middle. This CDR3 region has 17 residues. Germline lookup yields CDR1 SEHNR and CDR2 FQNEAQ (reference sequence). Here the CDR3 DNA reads TGTGCCAGCAGCTTAGATCTACCGGGGGGTGGGCGAGATGGCTACACCTTC. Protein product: CASSLDLPGGGRDGYTF.

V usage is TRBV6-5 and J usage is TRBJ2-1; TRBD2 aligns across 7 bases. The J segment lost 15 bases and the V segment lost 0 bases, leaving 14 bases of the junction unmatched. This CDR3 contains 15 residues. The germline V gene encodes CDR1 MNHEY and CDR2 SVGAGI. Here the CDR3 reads CASSYSSAGPAQSFF. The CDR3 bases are TGTGCCAGCAGTTACTCGTCAGCGGGACCCGCCCAGTCGTTCTTC.

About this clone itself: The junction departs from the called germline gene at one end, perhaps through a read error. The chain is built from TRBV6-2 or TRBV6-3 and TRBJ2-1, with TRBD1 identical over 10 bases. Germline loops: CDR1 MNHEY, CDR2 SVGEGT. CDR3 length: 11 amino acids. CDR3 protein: CASSRQGALVF. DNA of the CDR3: TGTGCCAGCAGCCGACAGGGGGCTTTGGTCTTC.